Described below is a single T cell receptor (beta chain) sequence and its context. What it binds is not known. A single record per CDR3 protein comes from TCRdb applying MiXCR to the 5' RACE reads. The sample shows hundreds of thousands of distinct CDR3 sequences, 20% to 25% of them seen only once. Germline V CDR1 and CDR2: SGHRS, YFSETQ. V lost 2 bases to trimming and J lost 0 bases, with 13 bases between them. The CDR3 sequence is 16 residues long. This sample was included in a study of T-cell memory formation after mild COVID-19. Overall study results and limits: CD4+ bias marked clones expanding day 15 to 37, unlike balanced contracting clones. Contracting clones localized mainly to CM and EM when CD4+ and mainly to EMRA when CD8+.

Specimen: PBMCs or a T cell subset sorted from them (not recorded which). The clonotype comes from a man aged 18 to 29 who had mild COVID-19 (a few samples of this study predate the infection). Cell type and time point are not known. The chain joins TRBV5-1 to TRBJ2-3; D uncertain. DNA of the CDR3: TGCGCCAGCAGCTTTCTCCAACTACCTAGCACAGATACGCAGTATTTT. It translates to CASSFLQLPSTDTQYF.